Shown below are 27 T cell receptor beta chains from a single sample sequenced in a study of T cell responses to AZD1222 COVID-19 vaccine. The repertoire was sequenced with immunoSEQ multiplex PCR; TCRdb's copy has only in-frame clones and lacks some. The table has some 180,000 clones, about nine tenths seen once; the top ten hold 1.7%. The sample here was peripheral blood, taken 28 days after the second AZD1222 dose. The receptors stem from an adult who received the AZD1222 COVID-19 vaccine.

CDR3 loop: CASATRPGDSPLHF. The CDR3 bases are TGTGCCAGCGCAACCCGGCCCGGAGATTCACCCCTCCACTTT. The genes are TRBV7-2 and TRBJ1-6; D unclear. The CDR3 sequence is 14 residues long. Trimming removed 8 bases at V and 8 bases at J, with 16 bases between. Germline V gene sequence: CDR1 SGHTA, CDR2 FQGNSA.

V is TRBV19 and J is TRBJ1-6, with TRBD1 as a possible D gene (6 bases). Trimming took 7 bases from V and 13 from J, leaving 14 bases between them. Germline CDR1 and CDR2: LNHDA and SQIVND (reference sequence). The CDR3 covers 12 residues. CDR3 in DNA: TGTGCCAGTACCCCTGGGGGGCACCCCCTCCACTTT. Translating gives CASTPGGHPLHF.

This chain connects TRBV9 to TRBJ2-3; 9 bases match TRBD2. This CDR3 contains 15 residues. CDR1 and CDR2 (germline): SGDLS, YYNGEE. Germline trimming cut 4 bases from V and 1 base from J; bases unmatched to any gene: 4. CDR3 region: CASSPRLAGTDTQYF. The CDR3 nucleotides read TGTGCCAGCAGCCCCCGACTAGCGGGCACAGATACGCAGTATTTT.

The DNA of the CDR3 is TGTGCCAGCAGGGATGCAACTAATGAAAAACTGTTTTTT. It is translated as CASRDATNEKLFF. The chain links TRBV13 to TRBJ1-4; D call uncertain. The CDR3 contains 13 residues. Trimming shortened V by 6 bases and J by 0 bases, and 5 bases separated the two germline ends. Germline loops: CDR1 PRHDT, CDR2 FYEKMQ (reference sequence).

This clone showed up just a few times. The chain uses TRBV25-1 and TRBJ2-7; D not certain. The CDR3 runs to 12 residues. V lost 3 bases to trimming and J lost 5 bases, with 8 bases between them. Germline-derived CDR1 and CDR2 are MGHDK and SYGVNS. The CDR3 bases are TGTGCCAGCAGTGACCTTATCGACGAGCAGTACTTC. It specifies CASSDLIDEQYF.

This clone was observed a few times. The chain combines TRBV6-2 or TRBV6-3 with TRBJ1-4; D not certain. Germline values: CDR1 MNHEY, CDR2 SVGEGT. V lost 0 bases and J 10 bases, leaving 15 bases between the germline ends. This CDR3 contains 15 residues. The CDR3 spells CASSYSTLAGGKLFF. In DNA form, the CDR3 reads TGTGCCAGCAGTTACTCGACACTGGCGGGAGGAAAACTGTTTTTT.

The rearrangement links TRBV30 to TRBJ1-2, with 7 bases lining up with TRBD1. Germline trimming cut 2 bases from V and 2 bases from J; bases unmatched to any gene: 5. CDR3 length equals 14 residues. CDR1 GTSNPN and CDR2 SVGIG come from the germline V gene (reference sequence). The CDR3 DNA sequence: TGTGCCTGGAGTACAAGGGGGCTCAACTATGGCTACACCTTC. This gives the protein CAWSTRGLNYGYTF.

V gene TRBV6-9 combines with J gene TRBJ1-3; no firm D call. Germline V gives CDR1 MNHGY, CDR2 SVAAGI. Trimming left V 3 bases short and J 1 base short, with 4 bases between. This CDR3 is built from 13 residues. This CDR3 is CASSYASGNTIYF. For the CDR3, the DNA is TGTGCCAGCAGTTACGCTTCTGGAAACACCATATATTTT.

The V gene is TRBV30, the J gene TRBJ1-5; D gene ambiguous. CDR1 is GTSNPN, CDR2 SVGIG, per germline (reference sequence). This CDR3 is 13 amino acids long. V was clipped by 4 bases and J by 1 base, with 8 bases between them. The CDR3 region is CAWTSGSNQPQHF. Here the CDR3 DNA reads TGTGCCTGGACCTCGGGAAGCAATCAGCCCCAGCATTTT. The whole variable domain, filled in from reference TRBV30 and TRBJ1-5, reads SQTIHQWPATLVQPVGSPLSLECTVEGTSNPNLYWYRQAAGRGLQLLFYSVGIGQISSEVPQNLSASRPQDRQFILSSKKLLLSDSGFYLCAWTSGSNQPQHFGDGTRLSIL.

Written as DNA, the CDR3 is TGTGCCAGTAGGACAGGGTCGTTCAATGAGCAGTTCTTC. It specifies CASRTGSFNEQFF. V usage is TRBV19 and J usage is TRBJ2-1; 7 bases align to TRBD1. The germline V gene encodes CDR1 LNHDA and CDR2 SQIVND (reference sequence). Unmatched junction bases numbered 5, after V lost 6 bases and J lost 6 bases. This CDR3 has 13 residues.

The chain has TRBV5-6 and TRBJ2-3; weak D call: TRBD2 (5 bases). The V and J ends lost 2 bases and 4 bases respectively, with 8 bases between them. CDR3 length: 13 residues. The germline V gene encodes CDR1 SGHDT and CDR2 YYEEEE. The CDR3 is CASSFLGADTQYF. The CDR3 DNA sequence: TGTGCCAGCAGCTTCCTCGGGGCAGATACGCAGTATTTT.

This sequence joins TRBV7-9 and TRBJ1-1; TRBD1 is a possible D gene (5 bases). V was shortened by 1 base and J by 6 bases, with 12 bases between the two germline ends. The CDR3 contains 14 residues. The germline gives CDR1 SEHNR, CDR2 FQNEAQ (reference sequence). As DNA, the CDR3 is TGTGCCAGCAGCTTAGAGGCGGGGCAGGCTGAAGCTTTCTTT. Translating gives CASSLEAGQAEAFF.

J is TRBJ2-7 and V is TRBV6-5; D is uncertain. V was trimmed by 6 bases and J by 2 bases, leaving 14 bases between them. This CDR3 comprises 14 residues. Germline CDR1 reads MNHEY; CDR2 reads SVGAGI. CDR3 nucleotides: TGTGCCAGCAGGCCACACAGCCCTGCCTACGAGCAGTACTTC. This encodes CASRPHSPAYEQYF.

The chain couples TRBV7-2 to TRBJ2-1; D is possibly TRBD1 or TRBD2 (6 bases each). The length of the CDR3 is 16 residues. The germline V gene has CDR1 SGHTA and CDR2 FQGNSA. The ends were cut back, 5 bases at V and 4 bases at J, with 18 bases in the middle. The CDR3 sequence: CASSPTGGGSYNEQFF. The CDR3, as DNA: TGTGCCAGCAGCCCTACAGGAGGGGGATCTTACAATGAGCAGTTCTTC.

The chain employs TRBV4-3 and TRBJ1-1; 9 bases agree with TRBD1. This CDR3 region has 13 residues. J lost 11 bases, V lost 3 bases, and 7 bases had no gene match. CDR1 is LGHNA and CDR2 is YSLEER in the germline V gene. CDR3 sequence: CASSHEDRGEAFF. CDR3 in DNA: TGCGCCAGCAGCCACGAAGACAGGGGGGAGGCTTTCTTT.

This sequence joins TRBV3-1 (or the pseudogene TRBV3-2) and TRBJ1-3, with no clear D. The CDR3 contains 13 residues. The germline CDR1 and CDR2 sequences are LGHDT and YNNKEL (reference sequence). The germline V and J ends were trimmed by 1 base and 2 bases, with 3 bases remaining between them. CDR3 sequence (DNA): TGTGCCAGCAGCCAAGTGACTGGAAACACCATATATTTT. Translated: CASSQVTGNTIYF.

The V gene is TRBV2, the J gene TRBJ1-6, with a possible D match to TRBD1 (6 bases). V dropped 6 bases and J dropped 8 bases, with 11 bases sitting between them. CDR1 and CDR2 from the germline V gene are SNHLY and FYNNEI. The CDR3 is 13 amino acids. The CDR3 DNA reads TGTGCCAGCAGCCTACAGGGTTATTCACCCCTCCACTTT. Translating it yields CASSLQGYSPLHF. The full variable domain, rest sourced from reference TRBV2 and TRBJ1-6, is EPEVTQTPSHQVTQMGQEVILRCVPISNHLYFYWYRQILGQKVEFLVSFYNNEISEKSEIFDDQFSVERPDGSNFTLKIRSTKLEDSAMYFCASSLQGYSPLHFGNGTRLTVT.

J is TRBJ2-5 and V is TRBV19, with TRBD1 matching over 8 bases. V lost 8 bases and J lost 5; bases outside the gene matches: 13. The germline gives CDR1 LNHDA, CDR2 SQIVND (reference sequence). The CDR3 totals 15 residues. The CDR3 sequence is CASSPPPGGRETQYF. The CDR3 region has the DNA TGTGCCAGTTCTCCCCCCCCAGGGGGCAGGGAGACCCAGTACTTC.

This rearrangement joins TRBV10-3 to TRBJ2-4; perhaps TRBD2 as D (5 bases). Trimming shortened V by 0 bases and J by 10 bases, and 10 bases separated the two germline ends. In germline, CDR1 is ENHRY, CDR2 SYGVKD. This CDR3 spans 13 amino acids. Here the CDR3 DNA reads TGTGCCATCAGTGAGTCTACCCCGGGGATTCAGTACTTC. Its protein product is CAISESTPGIQYF.

The CDR3 sequence is CASSESGPKETQYF. In DNA form, the CDR3 reads TGCGCCAGCAGTGAGTCTGGGCCTAAAGAGACCCAGTACTTC. J is TRBJ2-5 and V is TRBV10-2; D remains unclear. V lost 0 bases to trimming and J lost 3 bases, with 8 bases between them. The CDR3 runs to 14 residues. Germline values: CDR1 WSHSY, CDR2 SAAADI.

The J gene is TRBJ1-4, the V gene TRBV7-8; D is uncertain. V was clipped by 5 bases and J by 3 bases, with 16 bases between them. The CDR3 loop spans 16 amino acids. The germline V gene encodes CDR1 SGHVS and CDR2 FQNEAQ. The DNA for the CDR3 is TGTGCCAGCAGCCCTGCGCGAGGGAAGGCTAATGAAAAACTGTTTTTT. It codes for CASSPARGKANEKLFF.

The chain employs TRBV6-4 and TRBJ1-6; a possible D gene is TRBD1 (5 bases). CDR3 length equals 14 residues. Germline-derived CDR1 and CDR2 are MRHNA and SNTAGT. V was cut by 6 bases and J by 5 bases, with 11 bases left in between. The CDR3 region has the DNA TGTGCCAGCAGCGTAGGGACGGATAATTCACCCCTCCACTTT. This translates into CASSVGTDNSPLHF.

This rearrangement joins TRBV12-3 or TRBV12-4 to TRBJ1-3; D not resolved. Trimming removed 3 bases at V and 3 bases at J, with 0 bases between. CDR3 size: 11 residues. The CDR3 loop is CASSFGNTIYF. CDR3 DNA sequence: TGTGCCAGCAGTTTTGGAAACACCATATATTTT.

The rearrangement joins TRBV12-5 to TRBJ1-4, with 9 positions matching TRBD1. The J segment lost 5 bases and the V segment lost 5 bases, leaving 9 bases of the junction unmatched. The CDR3 contains 16 residues. Germline V CDR1 and CDR2: LGHNT, FRNRAP. CDR3 residues: CASGAYTGTGNEKLFF. The DNA for the CDR3 is TGTGCTAGTGGTGCTTACACCGGGACAGGGAATGAAAAACTGTTTTTT. Full variable domain (outside the CDR3, taken from reference TRBV12-5 and TRBJ1-4): DARVTQTPRHKVTEMGQEVTMRCQPILGHNTVFWYRQTMMQGLELLAYFRNRAPLDDSGMPKDRFSAEMPDATLATLKIQPSEPRDSAVYFCASGAYTGTGNEKLFFGSGTQLSVL.

This clone was found once. The same CDR3 also results from other DNA sequences found in this sample. This chain joins TRBV7-3 and TRBJ1-1; weak D call: TRBD1 (5 bases). V lost 4 bases and J lost 1, with 7 bases in between. The germline CDR1 and CDR2 sequences are SGHTA and FQGTGA. There are 13 residues in the CDR3. The CDR3 loop reads CASSSGQNTEAFF. The CDR3, as DNA: TGTGCCAGCAGCTCAGGACAGAACACTGAAGCTTTCTTT.

The rearrangement uses TRBV5-1 and TRBJ1-4; no clear D gene. This CDR3 has 15 residues. The germline V gene has CDR1 SGHRS and CDR2 YFSETQ. V gave up 0 bases and J gave up 5 bases, with 11 bases separating them. The CDR3 bases are TGCGCCAGCAGCTTGGTAGGCCTAGGAAATGAAAAACTGTTTTTT. This encodes CASSLVGLGNEKLFF.

The rearrangement joins TRBV29-1 to TRBJ1-2; D is perhaps TRBD1 (5 bases). This CDR3 has 14 amino acids. Looked up from germline, CDR1 is SQVTM and CDR2 is ANQGSEA. V was trimmed by 4 bases and J by 4 bases, leaving 16 bases between them. The CDR3 loop is CSVVGTNTVYGYTF. The CDR3 DNA sequence: TGCAGCGTTGTTGGGACCAACACCGTCTATGGCTACACCTTC.